This TCR beta chain was retrieved from a study of PD-L1 blockade in urothelial cancer. Across the study: The median T cell count in blood samples was around 150,000.

Trimming pared 9 bases from V and 11 bases from J, leaving 23 bases between. Germline lookup yields CDR1 LNHDA and CDR2 SQIVND (reference sequence). The CDR3 consists of 14 residues. Method: immunoSEQ multiplex PCR; TCRdb's copy keeps in-frame clones and lacks some. The sample shows 100,000 or so clones, about 90% of them seen only once. The sequences come from PBMCs, collected around atezolizumab (anti-PD-L1) treatment. The genes are TRBV19 and TRBJ1-5, with a tentative D call TRBD1 (5 bases). The sequence was obtained from an elderly woman with urothelial cancer. CDR3 loop: CASTSRGGGSAQHF. CDR3 coding DNA: TGTGCCAGCACTTCGCGGGGCGGGGGGTCGGCCCAGCATTTT.